Sequencing of this TCR beta chain was carried out in a study of T cell repertoires in cytomegalovirus infection. In the study overall: Signatures in public TCR beta sequences pointed to both CMV infection and matching HLA type. Study results and caveats: Clonotypes of TCR beta that were HLA-C-restricted and CMV-specific dominated the ex vivo response.

TCRdb reprocessed the reads with MiXCR, giving one entry per CDR3 protein. The repertoire holds about 700,000 distinct CDR3 sequences, with about 30% as singletons. Trimming took off 8 bases at V and 4 bases at J, with 14 bases between the two ends. The CDR3 is made up of 13 amino acids. Germline values: CDR1 MDHEN, CDR2 SYDVKM. In regard to this clonotype: No antigen is known for it.

Sample: cultured PBMCs, taken from culture after CMV antigen stimulation. This chain joins TRBV28 and TRBJ1-2; no clear D. The sequence derives from a human donor in good health (CMV status not recorded). Some clones in this sample may be carry-over from other donors' samples. CDR3 amino acids: CASDEGSFYGYTF. The CDR3 DNA is TGTGCCAGCGACGAAGGCAGCTTCTATGGCTACACCTTC.